The T cell receptor beta chain described here comes from a study of blood T cell repertoires in COVID-19. Study background: The samples span acute and convalescent COVID-19 from the United States, Italy and Spain.

Patients of the Seattle cohort, enrolled during active infection, were followed longitudinally. This clone was counted only a few times. CDR1 is SQVTM, CDR2 ANQGSEA, per germline. Losses at the gene ends were 8 bases for V and 8 bases for J; bases not matched to a gene: 9. The CDR3 covers 12 residues. As processed by the authors: Amplification from reference gene primers served as the basis for estimated nucleated cell counts. TCRdb's table, derived via immunoSEQ multiplex PCR, lists solely in-frame clones and lacks some. D and trimming were read from the DNA, whereas the V and J calls and clone size are those reported in that table. Among hundreds of thousands of clones listed, 75% to 90% were seen once.

The receptor was derived from a woman between 50 and 59 years old with COVID-19, enrolled during active disease. The chain uses TRBV29-1 and TRBJ2-1; TRBD2 agrees at 7 bases. Source material: peripheral blood. This CDR3 is CSLRTSKHEQFF. DNA for the CDR3: TGCAGCCTCCGGACTAGTAAGCATGAGCAGTTCTTC.